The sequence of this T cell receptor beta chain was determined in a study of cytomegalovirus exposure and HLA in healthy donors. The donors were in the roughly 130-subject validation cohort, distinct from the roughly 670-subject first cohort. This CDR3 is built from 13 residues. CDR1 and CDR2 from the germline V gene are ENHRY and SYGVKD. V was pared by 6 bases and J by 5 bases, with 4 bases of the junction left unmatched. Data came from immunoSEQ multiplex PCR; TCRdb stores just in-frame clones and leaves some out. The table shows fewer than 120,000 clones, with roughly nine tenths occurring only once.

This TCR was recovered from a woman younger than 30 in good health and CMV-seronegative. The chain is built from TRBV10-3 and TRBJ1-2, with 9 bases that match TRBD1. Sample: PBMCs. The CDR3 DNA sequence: TGTGCCATCAGCGAGACAGGGGGTTATGGCTACACCTTC. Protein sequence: CAISETGGYGYTF.